These T cell receptor beta chains were read from a single sample in a study of CD8+ T cells in alopecia areata. Clones were read by immunoSEQ multiplex PCR, and TCRdb kept only the in-frame ones, dropping some. Here the sample spans over 200,000 clones, approximately 61% being singletons. Sequencing used CD4+ T cells sorted from blood, obtained at week 0. The source is a human donor with alopecia areata. Each CDR3 is given with its conserved first and last residue. D genes are given only for firm matches. The size field is filled for only some rows; it gives once, few, many or a size class.

j_call: TRBJ2-3
d_call: NA
clone_size: NA
v_call: TRBV6-1
cdr3_aa: CASSMYRTQYF
cdr3_nt: TGTGCCAGCAGTATGTACAGGACGCAGTATTTT

j_call: TRBJ2-3
d_call: TRBD2
clone_size: once
v_call: TRBV5-6
cdr3_aa: CASSQGLAGDTQYF
cdr3_nt: TGTGCCAGCAGCCAAGGACTAGCGGGAGATACGCAGTATTTT

j_call: TRBJ2-1
d_call: TRBD2
clone_size: once
v_call: TRBV5-1
cdr3_aa: CASSLDSQRGNKLTYNEQFF
cdr3_nt: TGCGCCAGCAGCTTGGATAGCCAGCGGGGTAACAAACTAACCTACAATGAGCAGTTCTTC

j_call: TRBJ1-6
d_call: NA
clone_size: few
v_call: TRBV29-1
cdr3_aa: CSVVAGSGSPLHF
cdr3_nt: TGCAGCGTTGTTGCAGGGAGCGGTTCACCCCTCCACTTT

j_call: TRBJ1-2
d_call: TRBD1
clone_size: NA
v_call: TRBV7-9
cdr3_aa: CASSHTPGQGADGYTF
cdr3_nt: TGTGCCAGCAGCCATACACCGGGACAGGGGGCCGATGGCTACACCTTC

j_call: TRBJ2-3
d_call: TRBD1
clone_size: few
v_call: TRBV30
cdr3_aa: CAWRPGQGWADTQYF
cdr3_nt: TGTGCCTGGAGACCAGGACAGGGATGGGCAGATACGCAGTATTTT

j_call: TRBJ1-6
d_call: TRBD1
clone_size: few
v_call: TRBV14
cdr3_aa: CASSHGTGDSPLHF
cdr3_nt: TGTGCCAGCAGCCACGGGACAGGGGATTCACCCCTCCACTTT

j_call: TRBJ2-1
d_call: NA
clone_size: few
v_call: TRBV2
cdr3_aa: CASSLILGAVNEQFF
cdr3_nt: TGTGCCAGCAGTCTTATCCTGGGGGCGGTCAATGAGCAGTTCTTC

j_call: TRBJ1-2
d_call: NA
clone_size: NA
v_call: TRBV4-1
cdr3_aa: CASSLIRESNYGYTF
cdr3_nt: TGCGCCAGCAGCCTGATAAGGGAGTCTAACTATGGCTACACCTTC

j_call: TRBJ2-1
d_call: TRBD2
clone_size: NA
v_call: TRBV29-1
cdr3_aa: CSVGERGNEQFF
cdr3_nt: TGCAGCGTTGGCGAGCGGGGAAATGAGCAGTTCTTC

j_call: TRBJ2-1
d_call: NA
clone_size: few
v_call: TRBV2
cdr3_aa: CASSESESNEQFF
cdr3_nt: TGTGCCAGCAGTGAATCTGAGAGCAATGAGCAGTTCTTC

j_call: TRBJ2-7
d_call: NA
clone_size: NA
v_call: TRBV30
cdr3_aa: CAWSLNRDEQYF
cdr3_nt: TGTGCCTGGAGTCTCAACAGGGACGAGCAGTACTTC

j_call: TRBJ1-1
d_call: NA
clone_size: few
v_call: TRBV2
cdr3_aa: CASSGQASNTEAFF
cdr3_nt: TGTGCCAGCAGTGGACAAGCCTCGAACACTGAAGCTTTCTTT

j_call: TRBJ1-5
d_call: NA
clone_size: NA
v_call: TRBV5-8
cdr3_aa: CASSLDLGAGNQPQHF
cdr3_nt: TGTGCCAGCAGCCTAGACTTGGGGGCTGGCAATCAGCCCCAGCATTTT

j_call: TRBJ2-7
d_call: TRBD1
clone_size: NA
v_call: TRBV19
cdr3_aa: CASSAPLGQGRDEQYF
cdr3_nt: TGTGCCAGTAGTGCCCCACTCGGACAGGGGAGGGACGAGCAGTACTTC

j_call: TRBJ2-1
d_call: TRBD2
clone_size: NA
v_call: TRBV29-1
cdr3_aa: CSARGGRSDEQFF
cdr3_nt: TGCAGCGCCCGGGGGGGAAGAAGCGATGAGCAGTTCTTC

j_call: TRBJ2-5
d_call: NA
clone_size: NA
v_call: TRBV5-1
cdr3_aa: CASSFGGGETQYF
cdr3_nt: TGCGCCAGCAGCTTTGGAGGAGGGGAGACCCAGTACTTC

j_call: TRBJ1-1
d_call: NA
clone_size: NA
v_call: TRBV5-1
cdr3_aa: CASSFDSGNTEAFF
cdr3_nt: TGCGCCAGCAGCTTTGACAGCGGGAACACTGAAGCTTTCTTT

j_call: TRBJ2-2
d_call: NA
clone_size: NA
v_call: TRBV6-1
cdr3_aa: CASRGRVVTGELFF
cdr3_nt: TGTGCCAGCAGGGGCAGGGTAGTCACCGGGGAGCTGTTTTTT

j_call: TRBJ2-7
d_call: NA
clone_size: NA
v_call: TRBV18
cdr3_aa: CASSPPNPYEQYF
cdr3_nt: TGTGCCAGCTCACCACCGAACCCCTACGAGCAGTACTTC

j_call: TRBJ1-2
d_call: NA
clone_size: NA
v_call: TRBV29-1
cdr3_aa: CSVQDSNYGYTF
cdr3_nt: TGCAGCGTTCAGGACTCTAACTATGGCTACACCTTC

j_call: TRBJ1-5
d_call: TRBD1
clone_size: NA
v_call: TRBV6-5
cdr3_aa: CASSGTGGNQPQHF
cdr3_nt: TGTGCCAGCAGTGGGACAGGGGGCAATCAGCCCCAGCATTTT

j_call: TRBJ2-3
d_call: NA
clone_size: NA
v_call: TRBV2
cdr3_aa: CASRKQGSSSTDTQYF
cdr3_nt: TGTGCCAGCAGGAAACAGGGCTCGAGTAGCACAGATACGCAGTATTTT

j_call: TRBJ1-1
d_call: NA
clone_size: NA
v_call: TRBV30
cdr3_aa: CAWSYRLEAFF
cdr3_nt: TGTGCCTGGAGTTATCGTCTAGAAGCTTTCTTT

j_call: TRBJ1-5
d_call: NA
clone_size: NA
v_call: TRBV9
cdr3_aa: CASSVGTALSNQPQHF
cdr3_nt: TGTGCCAGCAGCGTAGGGACAGCTCTTAGCAATCAGCCCCAGCATTTT

j_call: TRBJ2-3
d_call: TRBD2
clone_size: NA
v_call: TRBV10-3
cdr3_aa: CAIAAGAVKAGTDTQYF
cdr3_nt: TGTGCCATCGCAGCGGGGGCCGTCAAGGCGGGCACAGATACGCAGTATTTT